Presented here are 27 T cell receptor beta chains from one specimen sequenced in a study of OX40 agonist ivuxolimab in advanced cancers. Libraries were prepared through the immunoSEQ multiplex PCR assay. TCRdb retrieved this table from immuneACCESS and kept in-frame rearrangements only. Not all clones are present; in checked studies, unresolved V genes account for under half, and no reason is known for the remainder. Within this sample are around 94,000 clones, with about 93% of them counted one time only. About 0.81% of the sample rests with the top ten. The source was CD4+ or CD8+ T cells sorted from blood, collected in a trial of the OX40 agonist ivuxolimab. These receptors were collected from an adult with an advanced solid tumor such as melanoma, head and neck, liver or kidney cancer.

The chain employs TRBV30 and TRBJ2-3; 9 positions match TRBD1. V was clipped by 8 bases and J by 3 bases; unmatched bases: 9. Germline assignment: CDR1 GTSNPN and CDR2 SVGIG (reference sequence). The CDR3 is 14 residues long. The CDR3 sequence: CAGGTGRATDTQYF. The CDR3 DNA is TGTGCCGGGGGGACAGGGCGAGCAACAGATACGCAGTATTTT.

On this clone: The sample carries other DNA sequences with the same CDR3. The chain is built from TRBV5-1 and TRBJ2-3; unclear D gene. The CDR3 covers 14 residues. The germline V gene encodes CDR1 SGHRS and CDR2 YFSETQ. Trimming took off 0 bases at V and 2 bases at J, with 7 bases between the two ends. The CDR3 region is CASSLDLSTDTQYF. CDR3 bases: TGCGCCAGCAGCTTGGACCTTTCCACAGATACGCAGTATTTT.

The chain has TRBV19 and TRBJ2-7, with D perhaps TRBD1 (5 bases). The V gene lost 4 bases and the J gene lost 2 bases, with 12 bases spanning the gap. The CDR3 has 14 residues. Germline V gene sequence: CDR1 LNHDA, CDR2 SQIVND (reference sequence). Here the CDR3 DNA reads TGTGCCAGTAGTACCAGGGCCTCCCCCTACGAGCAGTACTTC. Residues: CASSTRASPYEQYF.

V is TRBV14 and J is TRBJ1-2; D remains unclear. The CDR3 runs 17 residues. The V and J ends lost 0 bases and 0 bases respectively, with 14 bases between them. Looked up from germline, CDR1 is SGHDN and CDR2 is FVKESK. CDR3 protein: CASSQDLEGLANYGYTF. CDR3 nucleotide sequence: TGTGCCAGCAGCCAAGATCTTGAGGGCCTTGCTAACTATGGCTACACCTTC. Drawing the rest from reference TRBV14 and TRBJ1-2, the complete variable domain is EAGVTQFPSHSVIEKGQTVTLRCDPISGHDNLYWYRRVMGKEIKFLLHFVKESKQDESGMPNNRFLAERTGGTYSTLKVQPAELEDSGVYFCASSQDLEGLANYGYTFGSGTRLTVV.

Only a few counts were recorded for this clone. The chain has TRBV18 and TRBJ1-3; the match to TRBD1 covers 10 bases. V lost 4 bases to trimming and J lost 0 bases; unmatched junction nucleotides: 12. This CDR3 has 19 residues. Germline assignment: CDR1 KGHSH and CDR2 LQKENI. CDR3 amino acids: CASSQRQGALLSSGNTIYF. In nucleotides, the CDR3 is TGTGCCAGCTCACAGAGACAGGGGGCCCTTTTGAGCTCTGGAAACACCATATATTTT.

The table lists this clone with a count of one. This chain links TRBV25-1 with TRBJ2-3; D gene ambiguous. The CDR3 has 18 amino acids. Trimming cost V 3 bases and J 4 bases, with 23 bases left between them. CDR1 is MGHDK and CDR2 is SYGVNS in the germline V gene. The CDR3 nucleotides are TGTGCCAGCAGTGACCCCGCCTTCGGGTACGTGTCGGCAGATACGCAGTATTTT. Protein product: CASSDPAFGYVSADTQYF.

The CDR3 DNA reads as TGTGCCAGCAGCGACGCCCGTAACTATGGCTACACCTTC. This gives the protein CASSDARNYGYTF. J is TRBJ1-2 and V is TRBV11-3; D not resolved. V dropped 5 bases and J dropped 1 base, with 8 bases sitting between them. Per the germline V gene, CDR1 is SGHNT and CDR2 is YENEEA. This CDR3 has 13 residues.

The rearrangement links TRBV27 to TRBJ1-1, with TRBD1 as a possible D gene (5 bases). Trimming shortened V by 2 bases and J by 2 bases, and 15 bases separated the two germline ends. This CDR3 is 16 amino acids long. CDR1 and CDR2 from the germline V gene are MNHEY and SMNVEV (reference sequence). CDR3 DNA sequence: TGTGCCAGCAGTTTAAGTGGGACGGGGGGTAACACTGAAGCTTTCTTT. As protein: CASSLSGTGGNTEAFF.

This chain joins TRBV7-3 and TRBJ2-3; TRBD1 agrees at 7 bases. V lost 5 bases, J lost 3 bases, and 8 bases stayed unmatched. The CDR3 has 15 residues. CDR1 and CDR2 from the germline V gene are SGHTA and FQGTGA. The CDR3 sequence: CASSPDPRGTDTQYF. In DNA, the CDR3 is TGTGCCAGCAGCCCGGACCCCAGGGGGACAGATACGCAGTATTTT. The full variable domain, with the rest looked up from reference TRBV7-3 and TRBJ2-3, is GAGVSQTPSNKVTEKGKYVELRCDPISGHTALYWYRQSLGQGPEFLIYFQGTGAADDSGLPNDRFFAVRPEGSVSTLKIQRTERGDSAVYLCASSPDPRGTDTQYFGPGTRLTVL.

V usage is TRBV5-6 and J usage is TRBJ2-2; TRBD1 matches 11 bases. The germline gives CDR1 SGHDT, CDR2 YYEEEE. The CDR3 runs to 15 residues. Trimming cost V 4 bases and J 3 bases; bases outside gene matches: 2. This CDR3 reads CASSRTGGDTGELFF. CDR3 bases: TGTGCCAGCAGCCGGACAGGGGGCGACACCGGGGAGCTGTTTTTT.

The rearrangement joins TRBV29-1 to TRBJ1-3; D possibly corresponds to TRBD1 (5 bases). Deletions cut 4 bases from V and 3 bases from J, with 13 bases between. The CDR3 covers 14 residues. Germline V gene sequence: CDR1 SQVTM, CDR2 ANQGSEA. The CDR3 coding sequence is TGCAGCGTTGGCCTCGACAGCGGTGGAAACACCATATATTTT. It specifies CSVGLDSGGNTIYF.

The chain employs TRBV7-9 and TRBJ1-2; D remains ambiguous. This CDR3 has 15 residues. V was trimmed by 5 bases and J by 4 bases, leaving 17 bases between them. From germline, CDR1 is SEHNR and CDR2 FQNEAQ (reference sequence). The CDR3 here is CASSLDHRRVYGYTF. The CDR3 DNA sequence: TGTGCCAGCAGCCTGGACCACCGGCGGGTCTATGGCTACACCTTC.

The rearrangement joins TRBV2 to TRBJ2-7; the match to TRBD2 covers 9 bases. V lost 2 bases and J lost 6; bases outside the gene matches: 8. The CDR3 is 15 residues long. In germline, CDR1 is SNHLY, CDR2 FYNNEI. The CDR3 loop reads CASSEIRTSAGEQYF. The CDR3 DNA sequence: TGTGCCAGCAGTGAAATCCGGACTAGCGCCGGCGAGCAGTACTTC.

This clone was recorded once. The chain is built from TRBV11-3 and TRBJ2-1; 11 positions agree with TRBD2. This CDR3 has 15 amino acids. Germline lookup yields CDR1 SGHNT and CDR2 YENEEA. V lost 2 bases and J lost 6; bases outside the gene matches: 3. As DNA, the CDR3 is TGTGCCAGCAGCTTAACCGGGACTAGCGGCAATGAGCAGTTCTTC. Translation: CASSLTGTSGNEQFF. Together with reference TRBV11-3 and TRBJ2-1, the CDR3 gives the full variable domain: EAGVVQSPRYKIIEKKQPVAFWCNPISGHNTLYWYLQNLGQGPELLIRYENEEAVDDSQLPKDRFSAERLKGVDSTLKIQPAELGDSAVYLCASSLTGTSGNEQFFGPGTRLTVL.

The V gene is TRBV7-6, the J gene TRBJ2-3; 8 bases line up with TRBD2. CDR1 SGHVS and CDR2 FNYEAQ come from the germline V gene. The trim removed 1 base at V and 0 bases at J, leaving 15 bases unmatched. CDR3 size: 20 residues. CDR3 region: CASSLDVPPSGSVSTDTQYF. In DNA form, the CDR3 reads TGTGCCAGCAGCTTAGATGTCCCCCCCAGCGGGAGCGTGAGCACAGATACGCAGTATTTT.

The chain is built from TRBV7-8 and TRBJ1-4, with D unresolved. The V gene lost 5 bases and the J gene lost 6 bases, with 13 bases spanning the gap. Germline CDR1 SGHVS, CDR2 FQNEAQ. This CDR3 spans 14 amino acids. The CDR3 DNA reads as TGTGCCAGCAGCCTGCGCGCCCGGGATGAAAAACTGTTTTTT. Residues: CASSLRARDEKLFF.

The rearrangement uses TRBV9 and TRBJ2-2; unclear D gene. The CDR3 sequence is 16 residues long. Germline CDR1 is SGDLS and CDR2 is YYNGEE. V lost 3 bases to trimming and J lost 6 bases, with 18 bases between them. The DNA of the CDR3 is TGTGCCAGCAGCGCCACCGGGCCAGGAATTTCCGGGGAGCTGTTTTTT. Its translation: CASSATGPGISGELFF.

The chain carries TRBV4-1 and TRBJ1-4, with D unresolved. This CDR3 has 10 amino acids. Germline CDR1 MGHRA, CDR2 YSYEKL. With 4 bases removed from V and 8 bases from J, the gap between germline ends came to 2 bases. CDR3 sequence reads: CASSREKLFF. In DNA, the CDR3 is TGCGCCAGCAGCCGAGAAAAACTGTTTTTT.

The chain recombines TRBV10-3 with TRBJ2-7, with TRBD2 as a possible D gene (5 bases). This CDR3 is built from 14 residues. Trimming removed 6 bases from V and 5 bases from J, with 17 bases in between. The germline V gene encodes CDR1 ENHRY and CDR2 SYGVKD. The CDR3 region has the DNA TGTGCCATCAGACCATTAAACGGGGTGCACGAGCAGTACTTC. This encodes CAIRPLNGVHEQYF.

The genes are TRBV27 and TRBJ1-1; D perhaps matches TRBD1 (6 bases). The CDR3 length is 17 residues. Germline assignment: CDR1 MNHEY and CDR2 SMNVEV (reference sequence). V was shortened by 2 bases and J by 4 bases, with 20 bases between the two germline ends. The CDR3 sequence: CASSLAPRQAGGTEAFF. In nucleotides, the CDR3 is TGTGCCAGCAGTTTAGCCCCCCGACAGGCCGGCGGCACTGAAGCTTTCTTT.

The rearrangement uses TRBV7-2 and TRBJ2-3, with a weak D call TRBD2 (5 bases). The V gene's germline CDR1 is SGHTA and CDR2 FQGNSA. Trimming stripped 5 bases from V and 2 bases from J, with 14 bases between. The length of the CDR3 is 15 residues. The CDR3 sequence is CASSPSRADTDTQYF. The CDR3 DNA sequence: TGTGCCAGCAGCCCCTCGAGAGCGGACACAGATACGCAGTATTTT.

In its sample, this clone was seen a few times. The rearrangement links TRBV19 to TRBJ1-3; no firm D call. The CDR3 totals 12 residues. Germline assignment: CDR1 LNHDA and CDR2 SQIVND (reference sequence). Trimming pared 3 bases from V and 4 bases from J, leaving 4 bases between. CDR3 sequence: CASSIPGNTIYF. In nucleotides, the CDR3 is TGTGCCAGTAGTATTCCGGGAAACACCATATATTTT.

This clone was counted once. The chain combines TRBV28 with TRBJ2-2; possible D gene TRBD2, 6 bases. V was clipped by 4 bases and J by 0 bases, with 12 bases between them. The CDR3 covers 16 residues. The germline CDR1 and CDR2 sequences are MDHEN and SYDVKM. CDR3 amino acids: CASSSPGESNTGELFF. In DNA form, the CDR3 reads TGTGCCAGCAGTTCTCCGGGGGAATCGAACACCGGGGAGCTGTTTTTT.

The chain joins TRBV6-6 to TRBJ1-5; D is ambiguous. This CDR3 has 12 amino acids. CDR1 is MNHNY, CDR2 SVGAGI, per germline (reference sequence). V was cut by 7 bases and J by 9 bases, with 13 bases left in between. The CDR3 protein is CASTPAGGPQHF. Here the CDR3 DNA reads TGTGCCAGCACCCCAGCCGGTGGGCCCCAGCATTTT.

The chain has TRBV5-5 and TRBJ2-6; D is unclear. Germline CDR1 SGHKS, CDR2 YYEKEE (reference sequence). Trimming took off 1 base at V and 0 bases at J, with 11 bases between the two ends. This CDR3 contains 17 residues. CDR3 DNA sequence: TGTGCCAGCAGCTTGTACAGAGATTACTCTGGGGCCAACGTCCTGACTTTC. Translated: CASSLYRDYSGANVLTF.

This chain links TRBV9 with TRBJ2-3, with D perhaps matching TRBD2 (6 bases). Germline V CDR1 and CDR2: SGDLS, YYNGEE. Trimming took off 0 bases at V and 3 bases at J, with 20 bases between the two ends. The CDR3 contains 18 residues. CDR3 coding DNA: TGTGCCAGCAGCGTAGTAGGTGGCGGAGGGGCTGCGACAGATACGCAGTATTTT. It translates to CASSVVGGGGAATDTQYF.

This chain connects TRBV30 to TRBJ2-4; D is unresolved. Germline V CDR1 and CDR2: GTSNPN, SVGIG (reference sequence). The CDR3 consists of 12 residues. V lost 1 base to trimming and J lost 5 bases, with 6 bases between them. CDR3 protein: CAWSDQQNIQYF. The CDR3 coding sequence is TGTGCCTGGAGTGATCAGCAAAACATTCAGTACTTC.